This T cell receptor beta chain was recovered during a study of blood T cell repertoires in COVID-19. Some clones are missing from TCRdb's copy, which holds only in-frame ones; the method was immunoSEQ multiplex PCR. The sample contains fewer than 500,000 clones, 70% to 90% of which appear only once. This CDR3 is built from 16 residues. V lost 0 bases, J lost 8 bases, and 19 bases lay in between. Germline V gene sequence: CDR1 LNHDA, CDR2 SQIVND (reference sequence). The chain is built from TRBV19 and TRBJ1-2; a weak D match, TRBD1 (5 bases). The specimen sequenced was peripheral blood. This receptor was identified in a man younger than 30 with COVID-19, enrolled during active disease. CDR3 in DNA: TGTGCCAGTAGTATAGAACCTAGTGGGGGGTCAAGGGGCTACACCTTC. Translating gives CASSIEPSGGSRGYTF.